The TCR beta chain under discussion was sequenced for a study of T-cell reconstitution after alpha-beta-depleted transplantation in children. Preparation of the TCRbeta library involved a method that used unique molecular identifiers. Each CDR3 protein is one row after TCRdb ran MiXCR on the PCR reads. Here the sample spans some 400,000 distinct CDR3 sequences, 20% being singletons. Per germline, CDR1 SQVTM and CDR2 ANQGSEA. The CDR3 extends over 11 amino acids. This clonotype came up many times. The sample was PBMCs from the stem cell graft donor, taken from the stem cell graft. This sequence was found in a human donor who donated a stem cell graft to a child with acute myeloid leukemia. This chain connects TRBV29-1 to TRBJ2-5, with D possibly matching TRBD1 (6 bases). In nucleotides, the CDR3 is TGCAGGGGACGCGGACAGGAGACCCAGTACTTC. Translation gives CRGRGQETQYF.